The 9 T cell receptor beta chains below all came from one sample that was sequenced in a study of T cells in women clearing cervical HPV infection. The repertoire was sequenced with immunoSEQ multiplex PCR; TCRdb's copy has only in-frame clones and lacks some. The sample's table shows roughly 21,000 clones. Material: blood buffy coat. These receptors originate from a woman between 18 and 75 years old with a cervical HPV16 infection that either progressed to CIN3+ or cleared (not recorded which).

As regards this clone: The read comes to an end 3 residues before the CDR3 does, leaving the germline J gene to fill in the end. The chain has TRBV7-2 and TRBJ1-1; perhaps TRBD1 as D (5 bases). The CDR3 is 13 residues long. V lost 7 bases, J lost 5 bases, and 14 bases lay in between. Germline CDR1 is SGHTA and CDR2 is FQGNSA. The chain's CDR3 is CASTGTPGTEAFF. CDR3 DNA (partial): TGTGCCAGCACCGGTACCCCAGGGACTGAA. The variable domain in full, with the rest retrieved from reference TRBV7-2 and TRBJ1-1, is GAGVSQSPSNKVTEKGKDVELRCDPISGHTALYWYRQSLGQGLEFLIYFQGNSAPDKSGLPSDRFSAERTGGSVSTLTIQRTQQEDSAVYLCASTGTPGTEAFFGQGTRLTVV.

On this clone: The CDR3 is cut off 3 residues early in the read; its end comes from the germline J gene. The chain uses TRBV12-3 or TRBV12-4 and TRBJ1-3; 7 positions match TRBD1. The J segment lost 2 bases and the V segment lost 4 bases, leaving 5 bases of the junction unmatched. The CDR3 has 15 residues. Partial CDR3 DNA: TGTGCCAGCAGTTCGGGACAGTACCCTGGAAACACC. Translated, it gives CASSSGQYPGNT. The CDR3 in its entirety is CASSSGQYPGNTIYF.

Turning to this clone: The read halts 3 residues ahead of the CDR3 end, with the missing end drawn from the germline J gene. This sequence joins TRBV5-1 and TRBJ1-1; possibly TRBD1 for D (6 bases). CDR3 size: 13 residues. Germline V CDR1 and CDR2: SGHRS, YFSETQ. Trimming cost V 6 bases and J 0 bases, with 9 bases left between them. CDR3 amino acids: CASKDSMNTEAFF. CDR3 DNA (partial): TGCGCCAGCAAGGACAGCATGAACACTGAA.

To note about this clone: The CDR3 end lies 3 residues beyond the end of the read and is filled in from the germline J gene. The chain combines TRBV7-9 with TRBJ2-3; TRBD2 is a possible D gene (6 bases). The CDR3 has 14 amino acids. V dropped 8 bases and J dropped 0 bases, with 12 bases sitting between them. Germline V gene data show CDR1 as SEHNR and CDR2 as FQNEAQ (reference sequence). The covered CDR3 bases are TGTGCCAGCTTCCCCGCGGGGAGCACAGATACG. Its protein is CASFPAGSTDT. The whole CDR3 sequence is CASFPAGSTDTQYF.

This clone registers medium-sized (0.01 to 0.1%) by frequency. The read gets to within 3 residues of the CDR3 end, and the germline J gene fills in the rest. This sequence joins TRBV5-4 and TRBJ2-5, with D possibly matching TRBD1 (8 bases). Germline values: CDR1 SGHNT, CDR2 YYREEE (reference sequence). This CDR3 comprises 16 residues. The V end lost 3 bases, the J end lost 3 bases, and 18 bases lay between the germline ends. The covered CDR3 bases are TGTGCCAGCAGCTCCTCTTACAGGGGGGGCGAAGAGACC. It translates to CASSSSYRGGEET. The complete CDR3 protein is CASSSSYRGGEETQYF.

A remark on this clone: With the read ending 3 residues before the CDR3 end, the germline J gene is used to fill in that end. The chain joins TRBV19 to TRBJ2-4; 7 nucleotides match TRBD1. CDR1 and CDR2 (germline): LNHDA, SQIVND (reference sequence). This CDR3 is built from 15 residues. The V gene end was trimmed by 3 bases and the J gene end by 0 bases; junction bases not matched to a gene: 2. The CDR3 DNA, read in part, is TGTGCCAGTAGTATCCAGGGGGTAGCCAAAAACATT. This encodes CASSIQGVAKNI. In full, the CDR3 reads CASSIQGVAKNIQYF.

On this clone itself: The observed sequence ends 3 residues before the CDR3 terminus, with the missing tail filled in from the germline J gene. V is TRBV19 and J is TRBJ2-7; TRBD2 is a possible D gene (5 bases). Germline CDR1 is LNHDA and CDR2 is SQIVND (reference sequence). V was pared by 3 bases and J by 3 bases, with 9 bases between. The CDR3 loop spans 13 amino acids. The CDR3 sequence is CASSISAGYEQYF. CDR3 DNA, as far as it was read: TGTGCCAGTAGTATTAGTGCGGGCTACGAG.

CDR3 bases read: TGCGCCAGCAGCCAAGGTGCAGGCATGAACACTGAA. Its translation is CASSQGAGMNTE. The CDR3 as a whole reads CASSQGAGMNTEAFF. This rearrangement joins TRBV4-1 to TRBJ1-1; D is undetermined. The read ends 3 residues before the CDR3 terminus; that terminus is restored from the germline J gene. Germline loops: CDR1 MGHRA, CDR2 YSYEKL. Trimming cost V 1 base and J 0 bases, with 9 bases left between them. The CDR3 extends over 15 amino acids.

As concerns this clone: Read sequence stops 3 residues before the CDR3 end, and the germline J gene provides the missing end. This chain links TRBV6-1 with TRBJ2-7, with 8 bases matching TRBD1. CDR1 and CDR2 (germline): MNHNS, SASEGT. The CDR3 totals 14 residues. Germline trimming cut 4 bases from V and 1 base from J; bases unmatched to any gene: 3. CDR3 in amino acids: CASSADRGSYEQYF. The part of the CDR3 DNA that was read is TGTGCCAGCAGTGCTGACAGGGGTTCCTACGAG.